These T cell receptor beta chains were read from a single sample in a study of blood T cell repertoires in COVID-19. The repertoire was sequenced with immunoSEQ multiplex PCR; TCRdb's copy has only in-frame clones and lacks some. The sample shows 30,000 to 45,000 clones, 88% of them seen only once. The sample comprised peripheral blood. The receptors originated from a man aged 55-75 years with active COVID-19. CDR3s include the opening cysteine and the closing phenylalanine or tryptophan.

V gene,CDR3 protein
TRBV2,CASSTGVSYEQYF
TRBV3-1/TRBV3-2,CASSPGLAGYPTGELFF
TRBV10-3,CAIISASAYNEQFF
TRBV7-2,CASSFDRGGTDTQYF
TRBV9,CASSVQGTDTQYF
TRBV6-5,CASGDGMNTGELFF
TRBV5-6,CASSRDTTDTQYF
TRBV5-1,CASSYHGTGAYEQYF
TRBV7-2,CASSLEDRKAYEQYF
TRBV1,CTSSQDPRGGEQFF
TRBV7-9,CASSLSRGEQYF
TRBV6-5,CASSPGVTDTQYF
TRBV3-1/TRBV3-2,CASSDGLAEAFF
TRBV28,CASSLGQGGGYEQFF
TRBV5-1,CASSFTSPGELFF
TRBV9,CASSVVGLAGDGEQFF
TRBV7-2,CASSLPQEKLFF
TRBV10-3,CAISEGGQVTDTQYF
TRBV28,CASSRPGQGSSNEQFF
TRBV6-5,CASSYPSGRATGELFF
TRBV24-1,CAVRGTSTDTQYF
TRBV4-2,CASSQGDEIGTQQFF
TRBV28,CASSLWDRISAYGYTF
TRBV19,CASTGRTDTQYF
TRBV10-3,CAANPSGSNVGGTQYF
TRBV6-5,CASRSLGGRSYEQYF
TRBV18,CASSLDRSSGNTIYF
TRBV6-6,CASSYSISGGSYEQYF
TRBV3-1/TRBV3-2,CASRGTSGTYEQYF
TRBV30,CAWRIQGAGIGDQPQHF
TRBV14,CASSQGQYGYTF
TRBV10-3,CASGAGGNTGELFF
TRBV6-5,CASNQGFGELFF
TRBV19,CASSKGNEKLFF
TRBV5-8,CASTLDRGGNQPQHF
TRBV4-1,CASSQANRLLLAGELFF
TRBV6-1,CASSESAGLSTDTQYF
TRBV2,CASQEGAAYEQYF
TRBV3-1/TRBV3-2,CASSQRDRGKPQHF